This TCR beta chain was recorded in a study of blood T cell repertoires in COVID-19. About the study: Specimens from acute and convalescent COVID-19 originated in the United States, Italy and Spain. The analysed material was cDNA or gDNA that came from T cells, B-cell-depleted T cells, or PBMCs.

The CDR3 consists of 14 residues. Unmatched junction bases numbered 6, after V lost 0 bases and J lost 12 bases. Germline-derived CDR1 and CDR2 are SQVTM and ANQGSEA. Original processing methods: Scientists estimated how many nucleated cells there were by amplifying reference gene primers. TCRdb keeps only in-frame clones here, not all; method: immunoSEQ multiplex PCR. The D gene and trimming were derived from the DNA, and the V and J assignments and clone size from that table. The sample carries 100,000 to 150,000 clones, 80% to 95% recorded once. Enrollment of patients from Seattle took place during active infection, with longitudinal follow-up.

This TCR came from a man between 45 and 60 years old with COVID-19, enrolled during active disease. Sequencing was carried out using peripheral blood. J is TRBJ2-1 and V is TRBV29-1; 12 nucleotides line up with TRBD2. CDR3 bases: TGCAGCGTTGAAGATCGCGCGACTAGCGGGGGGCAGTTCTTC. It codes for CSVEDRATSGGQFF.